This TCR beta chain was profiled in a study of T cell repertoires in cytomegalovirus infection. In this sample, this clonotype turned up many times. CDR3 length: 16 residues. Between the trimmed V and J ends, which lost 5 bases and 0 bases, there was a span of 14 bases. The V gene's germline CDR1 is SGHVS and CDR2 FQNEAQ. TCRdb re-derived calls from the reads in MiXCR, one entry per CDR3 protein. This sample has under 600,000 distinct CDR3 sequences; 15% to 20% occur once, and the top ten carry more than 20%. The receptor was derived from a human donor in good health (CMV status not recorded). Some clones in this sample may be carry-over from other donors' samples. The sequenced material came from CD8+ T cells from PBMCs. This sequence joins TRBV7-8 and TRBJ2-1; possible D gene TRBD2, 6 bases. CDR3 bases: TGTGCCAGCAGCCCTGCGGGGACGAGCTCCTACAATGAGCAGTTCTTC. Translated, it gives CASSPAGTSSYNEQFF.